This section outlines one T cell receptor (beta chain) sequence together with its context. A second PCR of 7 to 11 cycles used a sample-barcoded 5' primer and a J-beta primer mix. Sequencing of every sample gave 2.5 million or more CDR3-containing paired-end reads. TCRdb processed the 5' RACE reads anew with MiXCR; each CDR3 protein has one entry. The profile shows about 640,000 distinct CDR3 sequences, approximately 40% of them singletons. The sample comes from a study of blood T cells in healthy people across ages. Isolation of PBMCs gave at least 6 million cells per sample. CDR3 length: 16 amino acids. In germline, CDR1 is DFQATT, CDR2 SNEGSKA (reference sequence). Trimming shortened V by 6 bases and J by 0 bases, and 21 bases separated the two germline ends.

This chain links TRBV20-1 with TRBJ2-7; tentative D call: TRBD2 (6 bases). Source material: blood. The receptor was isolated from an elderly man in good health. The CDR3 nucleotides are TGCAGTGCAGGAGGGCCAGGAGGGAGGAGCTCCTACGAGCAGTACTTC. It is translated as CSAGGPGGRSSYEQYF.